This TCR beta chain derives from a study of spatial heterogeneity in lung cancer. On each TCR cDNA molecule, a unique molecular identifier was present. MiXCR was run by TCRdb on the 5' RACE reads, yielding one entry per CDR3 protein. The data contain 40,000 to 45,000 distinct CDR3 sequences, 6.8% of them singletons. J was trimmed by 7 bases and V by 4 bases; bases with no gene match: 7. In germline, CDR1 is KGHSH, CDR2 LQKENI. CDR3 length equals 14 residues. Overall study results and limits: Among blood samples, ubiquitous expanded tumor TCRs appeared more at resection than at follow-up.

This clonotype was recorded a few times. Its antigen is unknown. Time point indicated: sample taken at primary tumor resection. Whole RNA, which was extracted from tumor, nontumor lung tissue or frozen PBMC, was sequenced without any cell sorting. The sequencing used PBMCs, collected at surgery. The clonotype comes from a female donor with early-stage non-small cell lung cancer. The chain combines TRBV18 with TRBJ1-3; TRBD1 agrees at 7 bases. The CDR3 DNA sequence: TGTGCCAGCTCACAGGGGACAGAGCGGAACACCATATATTTT. Translated, it gives CASSQGTERNTIYF.